One and the same sample provided the 20 T cell receptor beta chains below, sequenced in a study of T cell responses to AZD1222 COVID-19 vaccine. Using immunoSEQ multiplex PCR, the repertoire was profiled, and TCRdb retains in-frame clones only, with some absent. This table has 200,000 or so clones, 75% to 90% appearing once. Material: peripheral blood, obtained on day 0 of AZD1222 vaccination. These receptor sequences come from an adult in good health.

The J gene is TRBJ1-1, the V gene TRBV7-3, with D maybe TRBD1 (6 bases). V was pared by 2 bases and J by 3 bases, with 13 bases between. Germline lookup yields CDR1 SGHTA and CDR2 FQGTGA. The CDR3 is made up of 15 amino acids. CDR3 bases: TGTGCCAGCAGCTTATTTCAGGGGAGCGACACTGAAGCTTTCTTT. Translation: CASSLFQGSDTEAFF.

V and J are TRBV14 and TRBJ2-7; 10 nucleotides match TRBD2. The germline gives CDR1 SGHDN, CDR2 FVKESK. V shed 1 base and J 2 bases; nucleotides not matched to a gene: 11. This CDR3 is built from 18 residues. CDR3 nucleotide sequence: TGTGCCAGCAGCCAAGTTATCCTAGCGGGAGAGCCGGCCTACGAGCAGTACTTC. Encoded protein: CASSQVILAGEPAYEQYF.

This chain uses TRBV3-1 (or the pseudogene TRBV3-2) with TRBJ2-6, with 8 bases that match TRBD1. The V gene end was trimmed by 0 bases and the J gene end by 0 bases; junction bases not matched to a gene: 4. Per germline, CDR1 LGHDT and CDR2 YNNKEL (reference sequence). The CDR3 loop spans 18 amino acids. This chain's CDR3 is CASSQDRDRNSGANVLTF. CDR3 nucleotides: TGTGCCAGCAGCCAAGATCGGGACAGGAACTCTGGGGCCAACGTCCTGACTTTC.

The V call is TRBV7-2, the J call TRBJ1-6, with D unresolved. Trimming shortened V by 2 bases and J by 1 base, and 9 bases separated the two germline ends. This CDR3 is built from 16 residues. The germline gives CDR1 SGHTA, CDR2 FQGNSA. The CDR3 reads CASSLTVGSYNSPLHF. The DNA of the CDR3 is TGTGCCAGCAGCTTAACAGTAGGTTCCTATAATTCACCCCTCCACTTT.

The CDR3 spells CASSLGGNQETQYF. In DNA form, the CDR3 reads TGTGCCAGCAGCTTAGGGGGGAACCAAGAGACCCAGTACTTC. The V gene is TRBV7-9, the J gene TRBJ2-5; D could derive from TRBD1 or TRBD2 (5 bases each). Trimming left V 1 base short and J 0 bases short, with 6 bases between. This CDR3 spans 14 amino acids. CDR1 is SEHNR, CDR2 FQNEAQ, per germline (reference sequence).

This chain links TRBV20-1 with TRBJ2-3; TRBD2 is a possible D gene (6 bases). The CDR3 is 16 residues long. Trimming left V 7 bases short and J 1 base short, with 21 bases between. Germline-derived CDR1 and CDR2 are DFQATT and SNEGSKA (reference sequence). Here the CDR3 DNA reads TGCAGTGGTAGTGGAGGGGTGCGGTCCGGCACAGATACGCAGTATTTT. Amino acid sequence: CSGSGGVRSGTDTQYF.

The CDR3, as DNA: TGTGCCAGCAGTTTTGGTAGTCAGCCCCAGCATTTT. Translation: CASSFGSQPQHF. This chain connects TRBV12-3 or TRBV12-4 to TRBJ1-5, with no clear D. The germline V and J ends were trimmed by 3 bases and 6 bases, with 6 bases remaining between them. The CDR3 is made up of 12 amino acids.

V usage is TRBV6-6 and J usage is TRBJ2-4, with no clear D. Trimming removed 2 bases at V and 5 bases at J, with 16 bases between. The CDR3 is 16 amino acids. Germline assignment: CDR1 MNHNY and CDR2 SVGAGI (reference sequence). The CDR3 DNA reads TGTGCCAGCAGTTACGAAGGCCGCTTCCCAGAAAACATTCAGTACTTC. Translated: CASSYEGRFPENIQYF.

J is TRBJ2-1 and V is TRBV19; TRBD1 is a possible D gene (7 bases). Trimming took 6 bases from V and 3 from J, leaving 15 bases between them. The CDR3 has 15 residues. CDR1 LNHDA and CDR2 SQIVND come from the germline V gene (reference sequence). The CDR3 reads CASSGRQGVYNEQFF. The CDR3 region has the DNA TGTGCCAGTAGCGGGAGACAGGGAGTCTACAATGAGCAGTTCTTC.

The chain joins TRBV6-1 to TRBJ2-7; 8 positions agree with TRBD1. Germline V gene lookup returns CDR1 MNHNS and CDR2 SASEGT. V dropped 4 bases and J dropped 2; count of bases not matched to a gene: 13. The CDR3 consists of 17 residues. The CDR3 bases are TGTGCCAGCAGTGCAAGACAATCCCAGGGGGCCACCTACGAGCAGTACTTC. This codes for CASSARQSQGATYEQYF.

The chain is built from TRBV7-2 and TRBJ1-5; weak D call: TRBD1 (6 bases). CDR1 SGHTA and CDR2 FQGNSA come from the germline V gene. Between the trimmed V and J ends, which lost 1 base and 6 bases, there was a span of 13 bases. The CDR3 loop spans 15 amino acids. The CDR3 DNA reads as TGTGCCAGCAGCTTAGGGGGGGGCGCATCTCAGCCCCAGCATTTT. As protein: CASSLGGGASQPQHF. Variable domain in full (rest from reference TRBV7-2 and TRBJ1-5): GAGVSQSPSNKVTEKGKDVELRCDPISGHTALYWYRQSLGQGLEFLIYFQGNSAPDKSGLPSDRFSAERTGGSVSTLTIQRTQQEDSAVYLCASSLGGGASQPQHFGDGTRLSIL.

This chain uses TRBV3-1 (or the pseudogene TRBV3-2) with TRBJ2-1, with 10 bases fitting TRBD1. V shed 4 bases and J 4 bases; nucleotides not matched to a gene: 10. The CDR3 is 17 amino acids. Germline V gives CDR1 LGHDT, CDR2 YNNKEL (reference sequence). Written as DNA, the CDR3 is TGTGCCAGCAGCCCGGCAACGTGGGACAGGGGATACAATGAGCAGTTCTTC. Translation: CASSPATWDRGYNEQFF.

This clone has more than one count but fewer than ten. The chain joins TRBV3-1 (or the pseudogene TRBV3-2) to TRBJ1-4; D not certain. Germline values: CDR1 LGHDT, CDR2 YNNKEL (reference sequence). V lost 2 bases to trimming and J lost 2 bases, with 3 bases between them. The length of the CDR3 is 13 residues. CDR3 coding DNA: TGTGCCAGCAGCCAAAGGACTAATGAAAAACTGTTTTTT. This encodes CASSQRTNEKLFF.

The chain employs TRBV2 and TRBJ2-1; no definite D call. Germline CDR1 is SNHLY and CDR2 is FYNNEI. The V end was cut by 4 bases, the J end by 5 bases, with 3 bases between. The CDR3 has 11 residues. As DNA, the CDR3 is TGTGCCAGCAGTGGGGACAATGAGCAGTTCTTC. Encoded protein: CASSGDNEQFF.

CDR3 in DNA: TGTGCCAGCAGCTCGAGGACAGGGGGTGGCTATGGCTACACCTTC. This sequence encodes CASSSRTGGGYGYTF. The chain joins TRBV5-8 to TRBJ1-2, with 10 bases lining up with TRBD1. This CDR3 has 15 residues. V gave up 3 bases and J gave up 4 bases; unmatched junction bases: 6. The germline gives CDR1 SGHTS, CDR2 YDEGEE. The whole variable domain, remainder taken from reference TRBV5-8 and TRBJ1-2, is EAGVTQSPTHLIKTRGQQATLRCSPISGHTSVYWYQQALGLGLQFLLWYDEGEERNRGNFPPRFSGRQFPNYSSELNVNALELEDSALYLCASSSRTGGGYGYTFGSGTRLTVV.

The chain recombines TRBV7-2 with TRBJ1-2; D may be TRBD1 (6 bases). The CDR3 runs 13 residues. The ends were cut back, 5 bases at V and 4 bases at J, with 11 bases in the middle. The germline V gene has CDR1 SGHTA and CDR2 FQGNSA. The CDR3 bases are TGTGCCAGCAGCCCGACAGGCCGCTATGGCTACACCTTC. Translating gives CASSPTGRYGYTF.

V gene TRBV4-2 combines with J gene TRBJ2-1, with D possibly being TRBD1 (6 bases). CDR3 length: 16 residues. Germline V gene lookup returns CDR1 LGHNA and CDR2 YNFKEQ. V was pared by 0 bases and J by 9 bases, with 18 bases between. The DNA for the CDR3 is TGTGCCAGCAGCCAAGATCCCGCTTTCAGGGGTGGTGAGCAGTTCTTC. This encodes CASSQDPAFRGGEQFF.

The J gene is TRBJ1-2, the V gene TRBV19, with 8 positions matching TRBD1. Losses at the gene ends were 6 bases for V and 9 bases for J; bases not matched to a gene: 9. CDR3 length equals 13 residues. CDR1 and CDR2 from the germline V gene are LNHDA and SQIVND (reference sequence). This CDR3 is CASSWTGSESYTF. CDR3 in DNA: TGTGCCAGTAGCTGGACAGGGTCTGAGAGCTACACCTTC. Combining the CDR3 with reference TRBV19 and TRBJ1-2 gives the whole variable domain DGGITQSPKYLFRKEGQNVTLSCEQNLNHDAMYWYRQDPGQGLRLIYYSQIVNDFQKGDIAEGYSVSREKKESFPLTVTSAQKNPTAFYLCASSWTGSESYTFGSGTRLTVV.

This chain joins TRBV7-8 and TRBJ2-3; the match to TRBD2 covers 11 bases. The CDR3 runs 17 residues. Looked up from germline, CDR1 is SGHVS and CDR2 is FQNEAQ. V dropped 5 bases and J dropped 0; count of bases not matched to a gene: 7. CDR3: CASSPRTSGSSTDTQYF. CDR3 bases: TGTGCCAGCAGCCCTCGGACTAGCGGGTCTAGCACAGATACGCAGTATTTT.

The V call is TRBV2, the J call TRBJ1-4; the D gene is possibly TRBD1 (5 bases). Per germline, CDR1 SNHLY and CDR2 FYNNEI. The V end was cut by 8 bases, the J end by 6 bases, with 13 bases between. The CDR3 spans 13 residues. The CDR3 reads CASGGEVDEKLFF. For the CDR3, the DNA is TGTGCCAGCGGAGGGGAGGTCGATGAAAAACTGTTTTTT.